These 16 T cell receptor beta chains were all obtained from the same sample, sequenced in a study of blood T cell repertoires in COVID-19. The data were produced by immunoSEQ multiplex PCR, yet TCRdb's version contains in-frame clones alone and is incomplete. The table shows approximately 190,000 clones, with about four fifths occurring only once. Sequencing was performed on peripheral blood. The receptors were gathered from a middle-aged woman with acute or convalescent COVID-19.

The chain uses TRBV5-1 and TRBJ1-2; weak D call: TRBD1 (6 bases). Germline CDR1 is SGHRS and CDR2 is YFSETQ. The V end lost 4 bases, the J end lost 8 bases, and 15 bases lay between the germline ends. The CDR3 spans 13 residues. CDR3 in DNA: TGCGCCAGCAGCCCGGACAGCCCGAGAGGCTACACCTTC. Translated: CASSPDSPRGYTF.

The chain employs TRBV19 and TRBJ1-1; TRBD1 matches at 9 bases. The CDR3 is 14 residues long. Trimming cost V 7 bases and J 1 base; bases outside gene matches: 4. Germline V gives CDR1 LNHDA, CDR2 SQIVND (reference sequence). The CDR3 is CASNPDRGNTEAFF. CDR3 coding DNA: TGTGCCAGTAATCCGGACAGGGGGAACACTGAAGCTTTCTTT.

The genes are TRBV6-2 or TRBV6-3 and TRBJ2-2; D not resolved. The CDR3 sequence is 15 residues long. Trimming stripped 3 bases from V and 1 base from J, with 9 bases between. The germline CDR1 and CDR2 sequences are MNHEY and SVGEGT. In DNA form, the CDR3 reads TGTGCCAGCAGTTATTCCGGGTTGAACACCGGGGAGCTGTTTTTT. Translated, it gives CASSYSGLNTGELFF.

The genes are TRBV28 and TRBJ1-2; 9 nucleotides match TRBD1. Germline CDR1 and CDR2: MDHEN and SYDVKM. After removal of 7 bases from V and 4 bases from J, the junction contained 10 bases not matched to a gene. This CDR3 spans 15 amino acids. CDR3 sequence (DNA): TGTGCCAGCACCGTCACAGGGGGCGCTGGCTATGGCTACACCTTC. It encodes CASTVTGGAGYGYTF.

This clone was seen a handful of times. The rearrangement joins TRBV5-4 to TRBJ1-4; 8 bases line up with TRBD1. CDR1 is SGHNT, CDR2 YYREEE, per germline (reference sequence). J lost 5 bases, V lost 3 bases, and 6 bases had no gene match. This CDR3 has 15 amino acids. DNA for the CDR3: TGTGCCAGCAGCTACGGACAGGGCCAGAATGAAAAACTGTTTTTT. Protein sequence: CASSYGQGQNEKLFF.

The rearrangement joins TRBV4-2 to TRBJ2-1, with 10 bases lining up with TRBD1. Germline CDR1 and CDR2: LGHNA and YNFKEQ. V shed 0 bases and J 5 bases; nucleotides not matched to a gene: 10. This CDR3 is built from 18 residues. CDR3 sequence reads: CASSQESGGTGADNEQFF. The CDR3 coding sequence is TGTGCCAGCAGCCAAGAGTCCGGGGGGACAGGGGCGGACAATGAGCAGTTCTTC.

This clone has a single count. The gene calls are TRBV27 and TRBJ1-5; D remains unclear. Trimming cost V 6 bases and J 4 bases, with 10 bases left between them. The CDR3 is 13 amino acids. Germline-derived CDR1 and CDR2 are MNHEY and SMNVEV (reference sequence). The CDR3 protein is CASRGRSNQPQHF. Written as DNA, the CDR3 is TGTGCCAGCAGGGGCAGATCGAATCAGCCCCAGCATTTT.

The V and J genes are TRBV4-1 and TRBJ2-1; perhaps TRBD2 as D (5 bases). V gave up 4 bases and J gave up 0 bases, with 16 bases separating them. Germline V gene sequence: CDR1 MGHRA, CDR2 YSYEKL. This CDR3 contains 17 residues. The CDR3 nucleotides are TGCGCCAGCAGCCTCCGCCCGGGGAGCAGCTCCTACAATGAGCAGTTCTTC. Protein product: CASSLRPGSSSYNEQFF.

Concerning this clone itself: Other DNA sequences in the sample encode the same CDR3. The genes are TRBV18 and TRBJ2-3; no reliable D call. The CDR3 totals 14 residues. The germline V gene encodes CDR1 KGHSH and CDR2 LQKENI. The V and J ends lost 3 bases and 0 bases respectively, with 7 bases between them. CDR3 in DNA: TGTGCCAGCTCACCGTCGACAAGCACAGATACGCAGTATTTT. As protein: CASSPSTSTDTQYF.

V and J are TRBV19 and TRBJ2-7; 9 nucleotides match TRBD1. CDR1 is LNHDA, CDR2 SQIVND, per germline (reference sequence). After removal of 5 bases from V and 6 bases from J, the junction contained 8 bases not matched to a gene. The CDR3 spans 14 residues. CDR3 sequence reads: CASSQDRGRIEQYF. CDR3 coding DNA: TGTGCCAGTAGTCAGGACAGGGGCAGGATCGAGCAGTACTTC.

This chain connects TRBV19 to TRBJ2-3, with D perhaps TRBD1 (6 bases). The V gene's germline CDR1 is LNHDA and CDR2 SQIVND (reference sequence). V lost 5 bases and J 5 bases, leaving 23 bases between the germline ends. The CDR3 runs to 17 residues. The CDR3 DNA reads as TGTGCCAGTAGTCCAGTGACAGGCACACCGGCGGGAGATACGCAGTATTTT. It specifies CASSPVTGTPAGDTQYF.

The J gene is TRBJ1-2, the V gene TRBV19; 9 nucleotides match TRBD1. CDR1 LNHDA and CDR2 SQIVND come from the germline V gene (reference sequence). The CDR3 has 15 amino acids. Losses at the gene ends were 3 bases for V and 4 bases for J; bases not matched to a gene: 6. CDR3 DNA sequence: TGTGCCAGTAGTATGGCCGGGACAGGGTCCTATGGCTACACCTTC. Translating it yields CASSMAGTGSYGYTF. The variable domain in full, with the rest retrieved from reference TRBV19 and TRBJ1-2, is DGGITQSPKYLFRKEGQNVTLSCEQNLNHDAMYWYRQDPGQGLRLIYYSQIVNDFQKGDIAEGYSVSREKKESFPLTVTSAQKNPTAFYLCASSMAGTGSYGYTFGSGTRLTVV.

This rearrangement joins TRBV28 to TRBJ2-2; TRBD1 might be the D (6 bases). Trimming removed 7 bases from V and 7 bases from J, with 19 bases in between. The CDR3 is 15 amino acids. Per germline, CDR1 MDHEN and CDR2 SYDVKM. DNA for the CDR3: TGTGCCAGCACGCTCACGGGACAACGAGGCGGGGAGCTGTTTTTT. This codes for CASTLTGQRGGELFF.

The chain carries TRBV6-8 and TRBJ1-6, with D unresolved. CDR1 and CDR2 (germline): MNHGY, SAAAGT. V lost 2 bases and J lost 6, with 38 bases in between. CDR3 length: 24 residues. CDR3 sequence: CASSYDRGRWHRCRDKRSNSPLHF. CDR3 bases: TGTGCCAGCAGTTACGACCGGGGTCGGTGGCACCGGTGTAGGGATAAAAGGAGTAATTCACCCCTCCACTTT.

The genes are TRBV7-2 and TRBJ2-7, with 9 bases matching TRBD2. V was clipped by 5 bases and J by 0 bases; unmatched bases: 8. The CDR3 is 16 amino acids. Germline lookup yields CDR1 SGHTA and CDR2 FQGNSA. The CDR3 nucleotides are TGTGCCAGCAGCGTCGGACTAGCGTGGAGCTCCTACGAGCAGTACTTC. Translating gives CASSVGLAWSSYEQYF. The whole variable domain, remainder taken from reference TRBV7-2 and TRBJ2-7, is GAGVSQSPSNKVTEKGKDVELRCDPISGHTALYWYRQSLGQGLEFLIYFQGNSAPDKSGLPSDRFSAERTGGSVSTLTIQRTQQEDSAVYLCASSVGLAWSSYEQYFGPGTRLTVT.

This chain uses TRBV27 with TRBJ2-3, with D hard to call. The CDR3 sequence is 16 residues long. Trimming cost V 5 bases and J 4 bases, with 19 bases left between them. CDR1 is MNHEY, CDR2 SMNVEV, per germline (reference sequence). Written as DNA, the CDR3 is TGTGCCAGCAGTCCCAACCTCGCCATTAGCTCAGATACGCAGTATTTT. Translated: CASSPNLAISSDTQYF.